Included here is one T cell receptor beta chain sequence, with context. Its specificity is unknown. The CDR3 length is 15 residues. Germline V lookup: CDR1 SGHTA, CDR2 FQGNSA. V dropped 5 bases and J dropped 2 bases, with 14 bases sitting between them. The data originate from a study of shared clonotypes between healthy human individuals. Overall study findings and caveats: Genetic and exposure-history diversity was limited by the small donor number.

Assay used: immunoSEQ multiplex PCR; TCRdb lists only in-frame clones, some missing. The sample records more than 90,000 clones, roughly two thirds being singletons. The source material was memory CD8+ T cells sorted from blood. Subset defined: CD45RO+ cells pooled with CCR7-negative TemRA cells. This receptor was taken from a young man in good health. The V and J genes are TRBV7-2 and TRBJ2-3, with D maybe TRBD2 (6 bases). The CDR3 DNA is TGTGCCAGCAGCCCCAGGGCTAGCGCCACAGATACGCAGTATTTT. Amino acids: CASSPRASATDTQYF.